What follows are 3 T cell receptor beta chains derived from one specimen sequenced in a study of cytotoxic CD8 clonotypes in ibrutinib-treated CLL. The repertoire was sequenced with immunoSEQ multiplex PCR; TCRdb's copy has only in-frame clones and lacks some. The sample has about 120,000 clones; 58% are singletons. This sample comprised PBMCs, obtained after 24 months of ibrutinib treatment. These receptors originate from a human donor with chronic lymphocytic leukemia.

This clone was seen only a few times. This chain joins TRBV5-1 and TRBJ2-5, with 15 bases lining up with TRBD2. Germline V gene sequence: CDR1 SGHRS, CDR2 YFSETQ. Unmatched junction bases numbered 5, after V lost 6 bases and J lost 11 bases. The CDR3 is 13 residues long. CDR3 loop: CASTGLAGGVQYF. In DNA, the CDR3 is TGCGCCAGCACCGGACTAGCGGGAGGGGTTCAGTACTTC.

The chain recombines TRBV7-9 with TRBJ2-6; the D is unclear. Trimming shortened V by 1 base and J by 2 bases, and 12 bases separated the two germline ends. CDR3 size: 17 residues. CDR1 and CDR2 (germline): SEHNR, FQNEAQ (reference sequence). CDR3 loop: CASSLGLSGAGANVLTF. The CDR3 nucleotides are TGTGCCAGCAGCTTAGGTTTGTCTGGGGCTGGGGCCAACGTCCTGACTTTC.

The CDR3 reads CASSAGGRGPPHNGYTF. CDR3 DNA: TGTGCCAGCAGTGCCGGAGGGCGCGGTCCCCCCCACAATGGCTACACCTTC. The chain is built from TRBV25-1 and TRBJ1-2; unclear D gene. Deletions cut 4 bases from V and 6 bases from J, with 24 bases between. This CDR3 is built from 17 residues. Germline loops: CDR1 MGHDK, CDR2 SYGVNS.